This entry features one T cell receptor (beta chain) sequence. The target antigen is unknown. The data derive from a study of T-cell memory formation after mild COVID-19. Study as a whole: TCR clusters largely stayed donor specific. Notes on the study in general: For contracting clones, CD4+ ones sat mainly in CM and EM, CD8+ in EMRA.

Libraries for TCRalpha and TCRbeta carried sample barcodes and unique molecular identifiers via 5'RACE. One entry per CDR3 protein results from TCRdb running MiXCR on the 5' RACE reads. The sample lists more than 350,000 distinct CDR3 sequences, 15% to 20% occurring once. The CDR3 is 14 amino acids. Germline loops: CDR1 SGHKS, CDR2 YYEKEE (reference sequence). J lost 4 bases, V lost 2 bases, and 4 bases had no gene match. This rearrangement joins TRBV5-5 to TRBJ1-1, with 8 nucleotides matching TRBD1. The sample was PBMCs or a T cell subset sorted from them (not recorded which). This receptor was taken from a man between 18 and 35 years old who had mild COVID-19 (a few samples of this study predate the infection). Cell type and time point are not known. CDR3: CASSFGQGGTEAFF. The CDR3 DNA reads as TGTGCCAGCAGCTTTGGACAGGGCGGCACTGAAGCTTTCTTT.